Listed below are T cell receptor beta chains from one sample, sequenced in a study of cytomegalovirus exposure and HLA in healthy donors. Clones were read by immunoSEQ multiplex PCR, and TCRdb kept only the in-frame ones, dropping some. The sample lists about 110,000 clones; about four fifths were seen once. The sample consisted of PBMCs. The receptors shown here come from a man aged 30 to 39 in good health and CMV-seropositive. CDR3s include the opening cysteine and the closing phenylalanine or tryptophan. The D gene is left open where the match is weak. Some rows mark clone size as missing; the rest say once, few, many or name a class of expanded clone.

CDR3aa: CASSLDTGGYTF
CDR3nt: TGTGCCAGCAGCTTAGATACAGGGGGCTACACCTTC
abundance: -
v_gene: TRBV9
d_gene: -
j_gene: TRBJ1-2

CDR3aa: CASNPSFEGEQFF
CDR3nt: TGTGCCAGCAACCCGTCTTTCGAGGGTGAGCAGTTCTTC
abundance: -
v_gene: TRBV11-1
d_gene: -
j_gene: TRBJ2-1

CDR3aa: CASSWDRAQGAFF
CDR3nt: TGTGCCAGCAGCTGGGACAGGGCTCAAGGAGCTTTCTTT
abundance: -
v_gene: TRBV7-2
d_gene: TRBD1
j_gene: TRBJ1-1

CDR3aa: CASSSRAPDTQYF
CDR3nt: TGTGCCAGCAGTTCCCGAGCGCCAGATACGCAGTATTTT
abundance: -
v_gene: TRBV27
d_gene: -
j_gene: TRBJ2-3

CDR3aa: CASSEDRGPYYNSPLHF
CDR3nt: TGTGCCAGCAGTGAAGACAGGGGACCTTACTATAATTCACCCCTCCACTTT
abundance: -
v_gene: TRBV6-1
d_gene: TRBD1
j_gene: TRBJ1-6

CDR3aa: CASSAGSATNEKLFF
CDR3nt: TGCGCCAGCAGCGCTGGGAGTGCAACTAATGAAAAACTGTTTTTT
abundance: -
v_gene: TRBV5-1
d_gene: -
j_gene: TRBJ1-4

CDR3aa: CASSPTVEETQYF
CDR3nt: TGTGCCAGCAGCCCGACAGTTGAAGAGACCCAGTACTTC
abundance: -
v_gene: TRBV27
d_gene: -
j_gene: TRBJ2-5

CDR3aa: CSVELLAGDTGELFF
CDR3nt: TGCAGCGTTGAGTTACTAGCGGGAGACACCGGGGAGCTGTTTTTT
abundance: many
v_gene: TRBV29-1
d_gene: TRBD2
j_gene: TRBJ2-2

CDR3aa: CASSPYSTDTQYF
CDR3nt: TGTGCCAGCAGCCCGTATAGCACAGATACGCAGTATTTT
abundance: few
v_gene: TRBV5-6
d_gene: -
j_gene: TRBJ2-3

CDR3aa: CSVFSSGNTIYF
CDR3nt: TGCAGCGTTTTCAGCTCTGGAAACACCATATATTTT
abundance: -
v_gene: TRBV29-1
d_gene: -
j_gene: TRBJ1-3

CDR3aa: CASSLGQPNSPLHF
CDR3nt: TGCGCCAGCAGCCTGGGACAGCCAAATTCACCCCTCCACTTT
abundance: -
v_gene: TRBV5-1
d_gene: TRBD1
j_gene: TRBJ1-6

CDR3aa: CASRNSGLYEQYF
CDR3nt: TGTGCCAGCAGAAACAGTGGGCTCTACGAGCAGTACTTC
abundance: -
v_gene: TRBV6-5
d_gene: -
j_gene: TRBJ2-7

CDR3aa: CASSLSPGVSNEQFF
CDR3nt: TGTGCCAGCAGCTTGAGTCCGGGAGTGAGCAATGAGCAGTTCTTC
abundance: -
v_gene: TRBV5-4
d_gene: -
j_gene: TRBJ2-1

CDR3aa: CASSFGGQGAGEQFF
CDR3nt: TGCGCCAGCAGCTTTGGCGGACAGGGGGCGGGTGAGCAGTTCTTC
abundance: -
v_gene: TRBV5-1
d_gene: TRBD1
j_gene: TRBJ2-1

CDR3aa: CASSRDRTNEKLFF
CDR3nt: TGCGCCAGCAGCCGGGACAGGACAAATGAAAAACTGTTTTTT
abundance: few
v_gene: TRBV5-1
d_gene: TRBD1
j_gene: TRBJ1-4

CDR3aa: CASSLDQGGWGQPQHF
CDR3nt: TGTGCCAGCAGCTTGGATCAAGGGGGATGGGGGCAGCCCCAGCATTTT
abundance: -
v_gene: TRBV5-8
d_gene: -
j_gene: TRBJ1-5

CDR3aa: CASSSRGLGNTEAFF
CDR3nt: TGTGCCAGCAGCTCTAGGGGCTTGGGGAACACTGAAGCTTTCTTT
abundance: -
v_gene: TRBV5-4
d_gene: -
j_gene: TRBJ1-1

CDR3aa: CASSIRQGPSNQPQHF
CDR3nt: TGTGCCAGCAGTATCAGACAGGGCCCCAGCAATCAGCCCCAGCATTTT
abundance: -
v_gene: TRBV28
d_gene: TRBD1
j_gene: TRBJ1-5

CDR3aa: CASSDNRTSGPAPDYEQYF
CDR3nt: TGTGCCAGCAGCGATAATCGGACTAGCGGGCCGGCTCCAGATTACGAGCAGTACTTC
abundance: -
v_gene: TRBV6-4
d_gene: TRBD2
j_gene: TRBJ2-7

CDR3aa: CASSPDRGQETQYF
CDR3nt: TGTGCCAGCAGCCCAGACAGGGGGCAAGAGACCCAGTACTTC
abundance: -
v_gene: TRBV6-6
d_gene: TRBD1
j_gene: TRBJ2-5

CDR3aa: CASSLAFGLAGGSTDTQYF
CDR3nt: TGTGCCAGCAGCTTAGCTTTCGGACTAGCGGGGGGAAGCACAGATACGCAGTATTTT
abundance: -
v_gene: TRBV7-2
d_gene: TRBD2
j_gene: TRBJ2-3

CDR3aa: CASNGTGSNEQFF
CDR3nt: TGCGCCAGCAACGGTACGGGGTCGAATGAGCAGTTCTTC
abundance: -
v_gene: TRBV23-1
d_gene: -
j_gene: TRBJ2-1

CDR3aa: CAGRLADTQYF
CDR3nt: TGTGCCGGGCGACTAGCAGATACGCAGTATTTT
abundance: once
v_gene: TRBV2
d_gene: -
j_gene: TRBJ2-3

CDR3aa: CASSRQGSNYGYTF
CDR3nt: TGTGCCAGCAGTAGACAGGGCTCGAACTATGGCTACACCTTC
abundance: -
v_gene: TRBV6-6
d_gene: TRBD1
j_gene: TRBJ1-2

CDR3aa: CASSSSTNEKLFF
CDR3nt: TGCGCCAGTAGTAGCTCAACTAATGAAAAGCTGTTTTTT
abundance: -
v_gene: TRBV10-1
d_gene: -
j_gene: TRBJ1-4

CDR3aa: CASSIDLDNGNTIYF
CDR3nt: TGTGCCAGTAGTATAGATCTTGACAATGGAAACACCATATATTTT
abundance: -
v_gene: TRBV19
d_gene: -
j_gene: TRBJ1-3

CDR3aa: CASSSYPGGSEAFF
CDR3nt: TGCGCCAGCAGTTCGTATCCAGGGGGCTCTGAAGCTTTCTTT
abundance: -
v_gene: TRBV5-1
d_gene: TRBD1
j_gene: TRBJ1-1

CDR3aa: CATSRELLVSQPQHF
CDR3nt: TGTGCCACCAGCAGAGAATTGTTGGTGAGTCAGCCCCAGCATTTT
abundance: -
v_gene: TRBV15
d_gene: -
j_gene: TRBJ1-5

CDR3aa: CASSLAPGGDTQYF
CDR3nt: TGCGCCAGCAGCCTGGCCCCGGGGGGAGATACGCAGTATTTT
abundance: -
v_gene: TRBV5-1
d_gene: TRBD2
j_gene: TRBJ2-3

CDR3aa: CASSPFQGWDNEQFF
CDR3nt: TGTGCCAGCTCACCGTTTCAGGGATGGGACAATGAGCAGTTCTTC
abundance: -
v_gene: TRBV18
d_gene: -
j_gene: TRBJ2-1

CDR3aa: CASSNRRDRNTIYF
CDR3nt: TGTGCCAGTAGTAACAGGCGAGACAGAAACACCATATATTTT
abundance: -
v_gene: TRBV19
d_gene: -
j_gene: TRBJ1-3

CDR3aa: CASSADKDTQYF
CDR3nt: TGTGCCAGCAGCGCAGACAAGGATACGCAGTATTTT
abundance: -
v_gene: TRBV9
d_gene: -
j_gene: TRBJ2-3

CDR3aa: CASSRGYSQQWGGELFF
CDR3nt: TGTGCCAGCAGCCGAGGGTATAGCCAGCAGTGGGGCGGGGAGCTGTTTTTT
abundance: -
v_gene: TRBV11-3
d_gene: -
j_gene: TRBJ2-2

CDR3aa: CASSLLSNARAFF
CDR3nt: TGTGCCAGCAGCTTACTCTCTAACGCTCGGGCTTTCTTT
abundance: -
v_gene: TRBV13
d_gene: -
j_gene: TRBJ1-1

CDR3aa: CASSLRDSRYGYTF
CDR3nt: TGTGCCAGCAGCCTCCGGGACTCTCGATATGGCTACACCTTC
abundance: -
v_gene: TRBV27
d_gene: -
j_gene: TRBJ1-2

CDR3aa: CASSLVGQATNEKLFF
CDR3nt: TGTGCCAGCAGCTTAGTCGGACAGGCAACTAATGAAAAACTGTTTTTT
abundance: -
v_gene: TRBV11-2
d_gene: TRBD1
j_gene: TRBJ1-4

CDR3aa: CASSLDGGTSTDTQYF
CDR3nt: TGCGCCAGCAGCTTGGATGGCGGGACTAGCACAGATACGCAGTATTTT
abundance: -
v_gene: TRBV5-1
d_gene: -
j_gene: TRBJ2-3

CDR3aa: CAISESSAGQGGGYTF
CDR3nt: TGTGCCATCAGTGAGTCTTCCGCAGGACAGGGTGGAGGCTACACCTTC
abundance: few
v_gene: TRBV10-3
d_gene: TRBD1
j_gene: TRBJ1-2

CDR3aa: CASSQGQHTYNSPLHF
CDR3nt: TGCGCCAGCAGCCAAGGTCAACATACCTATAATTCACCCCTCCACTTT
abundance: -
v_gene: TRBV4-1
d_gene: -
j_gene: TRBJ1-6